These T cell receptor beta chains were read from a single sample in a study of PD-L1 blockade in urothelial cancer. TCRdb's copy holds only in-frame clones and misses some; the assay was immunoSEQ multiplex PCR. The table has about 36,000 clones, about four fifths seen once. This specimen was PBMCs, taken around atezolizumab (anti-PD-L1) treatment. The receptor set was obtained from a man aged 40-50 years with urothelial cancer. CDR3s leave out the opening cysteine and the closing phenylalanine or tryptophan.

V gene	J gene	CDR3 protein
TRBV15	TRBJ2-3	ATSPTVGQGRGRMTDTQY
TRBV6-5	TRBJ2-7	ASSYRRGRRHEQY
TRBV18	TRBJ2-7	ASSPRLADSEAEQY
TRBV27	TRBJ1-4	ASSSLRLTNEKLF
TRBV4-1	TRBJ2-3	ASSQDGGRVSDTQY
TRBV6-5	TRBJ1-2	ASNERQSNYGYT
TRBV25-1	TRBJ2-3	ASSEGGLDTQY
TRBV5-4	TRBJ2-7	ASSQGTDSYEQY
TRBV19	TRBJ1-5	ASNQGGDQPQH
TRBV5-8	TRBJ2-7	ASSLAAGGEFDEQY
TRBV7-3	TRBJ2-2	ASSILALGEGGELF